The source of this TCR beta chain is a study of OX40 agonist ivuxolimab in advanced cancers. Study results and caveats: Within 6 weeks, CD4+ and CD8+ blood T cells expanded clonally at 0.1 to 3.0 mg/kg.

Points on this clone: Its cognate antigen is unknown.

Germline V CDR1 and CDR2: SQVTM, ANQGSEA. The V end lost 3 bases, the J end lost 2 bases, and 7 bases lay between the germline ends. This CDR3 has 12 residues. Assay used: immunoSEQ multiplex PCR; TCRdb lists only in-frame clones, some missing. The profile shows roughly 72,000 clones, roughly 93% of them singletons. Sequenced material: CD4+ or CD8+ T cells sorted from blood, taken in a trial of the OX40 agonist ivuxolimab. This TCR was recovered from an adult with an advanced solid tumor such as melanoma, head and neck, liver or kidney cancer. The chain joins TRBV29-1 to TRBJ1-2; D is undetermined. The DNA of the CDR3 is TGCAGCGTTGATTCGGGGAACTATGGCTACACCTTC. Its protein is CSVDSGNYGYTF.